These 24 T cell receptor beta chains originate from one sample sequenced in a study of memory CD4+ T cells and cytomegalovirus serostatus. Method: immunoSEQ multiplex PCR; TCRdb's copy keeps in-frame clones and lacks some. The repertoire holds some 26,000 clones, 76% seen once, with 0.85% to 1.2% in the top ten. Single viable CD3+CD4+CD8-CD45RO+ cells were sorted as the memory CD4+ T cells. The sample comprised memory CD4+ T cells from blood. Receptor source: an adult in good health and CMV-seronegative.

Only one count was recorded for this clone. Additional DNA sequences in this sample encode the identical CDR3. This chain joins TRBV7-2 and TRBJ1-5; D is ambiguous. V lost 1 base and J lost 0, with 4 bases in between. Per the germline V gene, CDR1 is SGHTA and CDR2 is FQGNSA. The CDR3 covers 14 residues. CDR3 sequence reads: CASSLDSSNQPQHF. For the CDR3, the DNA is TGTGCCAGCAGCTTAGACAGTAGCAATCAGCCCCAGCATTTT.

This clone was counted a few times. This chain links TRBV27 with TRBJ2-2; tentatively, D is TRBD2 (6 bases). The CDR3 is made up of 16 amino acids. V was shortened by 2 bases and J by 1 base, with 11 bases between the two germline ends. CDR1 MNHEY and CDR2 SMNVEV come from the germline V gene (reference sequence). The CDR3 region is CASSLMGTLNTGELFF. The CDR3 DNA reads TGTGCCAGCAGTTTAATGGGGACTTTGAACACCGGGGAGCTGTTTTTT.

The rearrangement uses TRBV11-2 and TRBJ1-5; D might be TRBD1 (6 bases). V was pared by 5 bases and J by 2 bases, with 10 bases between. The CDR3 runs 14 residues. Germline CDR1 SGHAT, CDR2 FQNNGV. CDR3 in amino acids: CASSLTGGNQPQHF. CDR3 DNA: TGTGCCAGCAGCCTGACAGGAGGCAATCAGCCCCAGCATTTT.

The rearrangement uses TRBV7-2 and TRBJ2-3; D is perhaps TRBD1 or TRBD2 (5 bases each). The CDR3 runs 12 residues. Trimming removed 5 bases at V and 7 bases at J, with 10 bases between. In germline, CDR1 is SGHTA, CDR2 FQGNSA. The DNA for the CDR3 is TGTGCCAGCAGCAGCGGACAAAATACGCAGTATTTT. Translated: CASSSGQNTQYF.

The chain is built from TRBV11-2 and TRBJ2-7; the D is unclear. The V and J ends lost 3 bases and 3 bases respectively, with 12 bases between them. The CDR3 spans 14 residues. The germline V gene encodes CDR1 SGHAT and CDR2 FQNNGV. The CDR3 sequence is CASSFLPGDYEQYF. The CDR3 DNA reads TGTGCCAGCAGCTTTCTACCAGGAGACTACGAGCAGTACTTC.

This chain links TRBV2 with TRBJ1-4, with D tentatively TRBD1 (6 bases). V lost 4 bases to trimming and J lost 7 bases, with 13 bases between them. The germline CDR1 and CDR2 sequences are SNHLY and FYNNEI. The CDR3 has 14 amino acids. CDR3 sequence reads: CASSVQGQAEKLFF. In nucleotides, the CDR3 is TGTGCCAGCAGTGTTCAGGGGCAGGCTGAAAAACTGTTTTTT.

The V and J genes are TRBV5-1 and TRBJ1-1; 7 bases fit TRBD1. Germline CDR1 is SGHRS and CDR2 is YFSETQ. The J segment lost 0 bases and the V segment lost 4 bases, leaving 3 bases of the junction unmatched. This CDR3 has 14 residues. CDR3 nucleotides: TGCGCCAGCAGCCGGGACAGCTTGAACACTGAAGCTTTCTTT. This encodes CASSRDSLNTEAFF.

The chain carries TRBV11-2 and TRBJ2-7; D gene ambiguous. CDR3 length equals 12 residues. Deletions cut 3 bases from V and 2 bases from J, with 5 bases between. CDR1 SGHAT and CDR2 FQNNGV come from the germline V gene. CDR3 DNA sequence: TGTGCCAGCAGCTTCAACCCCTACGAGCAGTACTTC. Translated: CASSFNPYEQYF. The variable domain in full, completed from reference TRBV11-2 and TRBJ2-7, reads EAGVAQSPRYKIIEKRQSVAFWCNPISGHATLYWYQQILGQGPKLLIQFQNNGVVDDSQLPKDRFSAERLKGVDSTLKIQPAKLEDSAVYLCASSFNPYEQYFGPGTRLTVT.

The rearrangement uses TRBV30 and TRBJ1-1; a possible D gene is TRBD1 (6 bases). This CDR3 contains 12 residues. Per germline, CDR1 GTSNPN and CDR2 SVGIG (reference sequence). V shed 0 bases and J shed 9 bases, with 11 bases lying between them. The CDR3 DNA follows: TGTGCCTGGAGTGTCCCGGACAGTAAAGCTTTCTTT. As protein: CAWSVPDSKAFF. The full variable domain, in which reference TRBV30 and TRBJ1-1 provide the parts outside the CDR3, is SQTIHQWPATLVQPVGSPLSLECTVEGTSNPNLYWYRQAAGRGLQLLFYSVGIGQISSEVPQNLSASRPQDRQFILSSKKLLLSDSGFYLCAWSVPDSKAFFGQGTRLTVV.

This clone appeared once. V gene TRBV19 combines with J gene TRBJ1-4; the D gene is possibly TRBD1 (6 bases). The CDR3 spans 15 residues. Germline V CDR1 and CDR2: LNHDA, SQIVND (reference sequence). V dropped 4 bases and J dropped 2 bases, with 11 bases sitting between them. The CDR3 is CASSKTGNTNEKLFF. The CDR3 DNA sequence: TGTGCCAGTAGTAAAACAGGGAATACTAATGAAAAACTGTTTTTT.

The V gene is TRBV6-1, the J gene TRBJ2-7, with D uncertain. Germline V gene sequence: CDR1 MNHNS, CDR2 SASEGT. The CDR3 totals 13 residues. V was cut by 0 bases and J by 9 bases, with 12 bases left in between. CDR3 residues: CASSEALSVRQYF. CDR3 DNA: TGTGCCAGCAGTGAAGCCCTGTCAGTCCGGCAGTACTTC.

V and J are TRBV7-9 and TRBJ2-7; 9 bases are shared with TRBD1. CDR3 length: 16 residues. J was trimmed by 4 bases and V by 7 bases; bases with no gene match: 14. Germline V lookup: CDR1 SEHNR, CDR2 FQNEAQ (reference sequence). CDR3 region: CASTLSRGQGAYEQYF. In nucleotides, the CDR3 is TGTGCCAGCACCCTCAGCAGGGGACAGGGTGCTTACGAGCAGTACTTC.

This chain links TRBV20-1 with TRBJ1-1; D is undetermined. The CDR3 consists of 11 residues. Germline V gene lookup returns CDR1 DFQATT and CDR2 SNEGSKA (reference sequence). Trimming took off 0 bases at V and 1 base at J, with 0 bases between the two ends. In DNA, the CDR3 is TGCAGTGCTAGAGAGAACACTGAAGCTTTCTTT. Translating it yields CSARENTEAFF.

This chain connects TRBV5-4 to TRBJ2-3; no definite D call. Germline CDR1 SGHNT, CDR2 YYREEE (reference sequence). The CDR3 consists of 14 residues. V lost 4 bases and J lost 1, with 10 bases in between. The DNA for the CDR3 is TGTGCCAGCAGCCCCTTTAGTCGCACAGATACGCAGTATTTT. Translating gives CASSPFSRTDTQYF.

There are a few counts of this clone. The CDR3: CSVAQVEGQPQHF. The CDR3 region has the DNA TGCAGCGTTGCACAGGTCGAGGGGCAGCCCCAGCATTTT. The chain recombines TRBV29-1 with TRBJ1-5, with TRBD1 as a possible D gene (5 bases). Germline CDR1 reads SQVTM; CDR2 reads ANQGSEA. The length of the CDR3 is 13 residues. V was trimmed by 4 bases and J by 7 bases, leaving 14 bases between them.

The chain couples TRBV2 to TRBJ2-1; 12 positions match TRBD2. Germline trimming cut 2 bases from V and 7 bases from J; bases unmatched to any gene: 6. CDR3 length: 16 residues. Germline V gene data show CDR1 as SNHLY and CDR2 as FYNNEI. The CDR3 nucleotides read TGTGCCAGCAGTGAACTAGCGGGAGGGCGTTGGAATGAGCAGTTCTTC. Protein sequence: CASSELAGGRWNEQFF.

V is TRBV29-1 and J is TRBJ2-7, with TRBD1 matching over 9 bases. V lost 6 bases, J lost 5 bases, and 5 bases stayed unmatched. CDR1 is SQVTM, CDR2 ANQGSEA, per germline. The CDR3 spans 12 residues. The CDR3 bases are TGCAGCGTCGGACAGGGGCCCAACGAGCAGTACTTC. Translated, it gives CSVGQGPNEQYF.

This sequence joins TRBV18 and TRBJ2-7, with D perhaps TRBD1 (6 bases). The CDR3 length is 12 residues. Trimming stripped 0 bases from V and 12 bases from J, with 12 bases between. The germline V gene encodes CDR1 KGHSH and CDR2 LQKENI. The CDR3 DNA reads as TGTGCCAGCTCACCACCGGCGTCAGGGGTGTACTTC. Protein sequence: CASSPPASGVYF.

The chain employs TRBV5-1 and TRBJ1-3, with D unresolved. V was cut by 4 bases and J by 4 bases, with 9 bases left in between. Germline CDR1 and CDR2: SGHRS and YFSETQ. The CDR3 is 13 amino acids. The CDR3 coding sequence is TGCGCCAGCAGCCCTAAACCGGGAAACACCATATATTTT. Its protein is CASSPKPGNTIYF.

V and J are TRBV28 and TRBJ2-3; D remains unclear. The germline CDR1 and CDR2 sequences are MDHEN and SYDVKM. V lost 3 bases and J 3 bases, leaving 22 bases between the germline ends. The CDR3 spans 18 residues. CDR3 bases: TGTGCCAGCAGTTTTCAAGGCTTTAGGGCCGAAGGGACAGATACGCAGTATTTT. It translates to CASSFQGFRAEGTDTQYF.

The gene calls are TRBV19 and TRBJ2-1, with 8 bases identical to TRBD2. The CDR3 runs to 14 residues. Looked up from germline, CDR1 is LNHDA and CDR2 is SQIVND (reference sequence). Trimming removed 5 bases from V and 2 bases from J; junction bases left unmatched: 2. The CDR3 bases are TGTGCCAGTAGTTCGACTAGCGCCTACAATGAGCAGTTCTTC. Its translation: CASSSTSAYNEQFF.

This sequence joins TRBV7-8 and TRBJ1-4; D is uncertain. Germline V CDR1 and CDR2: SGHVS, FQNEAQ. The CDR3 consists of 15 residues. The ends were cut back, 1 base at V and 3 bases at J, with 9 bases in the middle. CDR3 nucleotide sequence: TGTGCCAGCAGCTTAGGGATACAGTCTAATGAAAAACTGTTTTTT. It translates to CASSLGIQSNEKLFF.

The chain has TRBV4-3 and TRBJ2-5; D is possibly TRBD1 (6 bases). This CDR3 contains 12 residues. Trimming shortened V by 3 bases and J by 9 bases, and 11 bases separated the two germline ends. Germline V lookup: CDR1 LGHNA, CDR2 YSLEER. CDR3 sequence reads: CASSQTGQAQYF. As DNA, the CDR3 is TGCGCCAGCAGCCAGACAGGCCAGGCCCAGTACTTC.

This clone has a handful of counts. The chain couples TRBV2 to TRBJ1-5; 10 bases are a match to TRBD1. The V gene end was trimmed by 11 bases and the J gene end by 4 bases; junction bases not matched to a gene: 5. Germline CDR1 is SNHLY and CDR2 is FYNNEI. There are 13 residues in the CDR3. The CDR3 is CALKGQGNQPQHF. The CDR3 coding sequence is TGTGCCCTTAAGGGACAGGGGAATCAGCCCCAGCATTTT.